Listed below are T cell receptor beta chains from one sample, sequenced in a study of shared clonotypes between healthy human individuals. The protocol was immunoSEQ multiplex PCR, while the TCRdb copy is restricted to in-frame clones and leaves out a portion. The table lists roughly 2.1 million clones, roughly 91% of them singletons. The sample comprised naive CD8+ T cells from PBMCs. The receptors were gathered from a man between 18 and 35 years old in good health. Some clones in this sample may be carry-over from other donors' samples. CDR3s include the opening cysteine and the closing phenylalanine or tryptophan. The order of the fields is J gene, D gene, V gene, clone size, CDR3 DNA, CDR3 protein. A D gene is named only where the DNA matches it firmly. A row's size may be missing; if present it is once, few, many or a size class.

TRBJ1-2 | TRBD1 | TRBV27 | - | TGTGCCAGCAGTGCCGGGACAGCCTATGGCTACACCTTC | CASSAGTAYGYTF
TRBJ2-3 | - | TRBV2 | - | TGTGCCAGCAGAGTCCGGATCACAGATACGCAGTATTTT | CASRVRITDTQYF
TRBJ2-1 | TRBD1 | TRBV6-1 | - | TGTGCCAGCAGCAGACAGGGCTCCTACAATGAGCAGTTCTTC | CASSRQGSYNEQFF
TRBJ1-1 | TRBD1 | TRBV10-2 | - | TGCGCCAGCCAACCGGACAGGGTTAACACTGAAGCTTTCTTT | CASQPDRVNTEAFF
TRBJ2-3 | - | TRBV4-3 | - | TGCGCCAGCAGCCAAGATTGGCCCGGCACAGATACGCAGTATTTT | CASSQDWPGTDTQYF
TRBJ2-2 | TRBD1 | TRBV7-3 | - | TGTGCCAGCAGCCCGACCGGGACAGGGGACACCGGGGAGCTGTTTTTT | CASSPTGTGDTGELFF
TRBJ2-4 | - | TRBV19 | - | TGTGCCAGTAAATTCCCCGGGGCGTCAGCCAAAAACATTCAGTACTTC | CASKFPGASAKNIQYF
TRBJ2-7 | TRBD2 | TRBV7-9 | once | TGTGCCAGCAGCCATGGACTAGCATTCGAGCAGTACTTC | CASSHGLAFEQYF
TRBJ2-2 | TRBD1 | TRBV6-1 | once | TGTGCCAGCAGTGAGGGACAGGTCAGGGGCTTTTTGGTCGGGGAGCTGTTTTTT | CASSEGQVRGFLVGELFF
TRBJ2-5 | - | TRBV5-6 | - | TGTGCCAGCAGCGAATACCTAGAGGTAGAGACCCAGTACTTC | CASSEYLEVETQYF
TRBJ2-1 | TRBD2 | TRBV19 | - | TGTGCCAGTAGTATAGTAGCGGGGGACTACAATGAGCAGTTCTTC | CASSIVAGDYNEQFF
TRBJ1-2 | - | TRBV5-4 | - | TGTGCCAGCAGACCCGTGGGGGGGGACTATGGCTACACCTTC | CASRPVGGDYGYTF
TRBJ2-6 | - | TRBV9 | - | TGTGCCAGCAGCGTAGAGTCAGCACCGAGCTCTGGGGCCAACGTCCTGACTTTC | CASSVESAPSSGANVLTF
TRBJ1-1 | - | TRBV4-1 | - | TGCGCCAGCAGCACCCGACAGCCTTCGAACACTGAAGCTTTCTTT | CASSTRQPSNTEAFF
TRBJ1-2 | - | TRBV27 | - | TGTGCCAGCAAAGACCGCTATGGCTACACCTTC | CASKDRYGYTF
TRBJ2-7 | - | TRBV28 | - | TGTGCCAGCAGTTACCCAGTTTCCTACGAGCAGTACTTC | CASSYPVSYEQYF
TRBJ2-7 | TRBD1 | TRBV7-8 | - | TGTGCCAGCAGCTTTTCCGCGGGACAGGTCGCCTACGAGCAGTACTTC | CASSFSAGQVAYEQYF
TRBJ2-1 | TRBD2 | TRBV5-1 | - | TGCGCCAGCAGTCCAACTAGCGGGAGACCAAGCTCCTACAATGAGCAGTTCTTC | CASSPTSGRPSSYNEQFF
TRBJ2-1 | TRBD2 | TRBV4-2 | - | TGTGCCAGCAGCCAGGGACTAGGGGCCCTGGGGTCCTACAATGAGCAGTTCTTC | CASSQGLGALGSYNEQFF
TRBJ2-7 | TRBD1 | TRBV27 | - | TGTGCCAGCACCGGACAGGGGAACGAGCAGTACTTC | CASTGQGNEQYF
TRBJ2-7 | - | TRBV19 | - | TGTGCCAGTAGTATAGCCGGAGCCTACGAGCAGTACTTC | CASSIAGAYEQYF
TRBJ2-3 | - | TRBV21-1 | once | TGTGCCAGCAGCCCAGATGGGACAGCTAGCACAGATACGCAGTATTTT | CASSPDGTASTDTQYF
TRBJ2-7 | - | TRBV15 | once | TGTGCCACCAGGGCGGGGTGGGCGTACGAGCAGTACTTC | CATRAGWAYEQYF
TRBJ1-1 | TRBD1 | TRBV11-2 | - | TGTGCCAGCAGCTCCGGGACAGGGGACACTGAAGCTTTCTTT | CASSSGTGDTEAFF
TRBJ2-7 | - | TRBV19 | - | TGTGCCAGTAGTATCATAGAAGGGAGCTCCTACGAGCAGTACTTC | CASSIIEGSSYEQYF